This entry lists 6 T cell receptor beta chains sequenced from one sample in a study of T cell responses to AZD1222 COVID-19 vaccine. Using immunoSEQ multiplex PCR, the repertoire was profiled, and TCRdb retains in-frame clones only, with some absent. This table holds 150,000 or so clones, about 92% found once. The sequenced sample was peripheral blood, obtained on day 0 of AZD1222 vaccination. The receptors derive from an adult in good health.

The J gene is TRBJ2-2, the V gene TRBV2; TRBD2 is a possible D gene (6 bases). Germline assignment: CDR1 SNHLY and CDR2 FYNNEI. The CDR3 has 13 amino acids. V lost 6 bases to trimming and J lost 4 bases, with 9 bases between them. The CDR3 here is CASSRDSTGELFF. The CDR3 region has the DNA TGTGCCAGCAGCAGGGACTCCACCGGGGAGCTGTTTTTT.

The rearrangement uses TRBV2 and TRBJ1-1, with D tentatively TRBD1 (6 bases). CDR1 is SNHLY and CDR2 is FYNNEI in the germline V gene. Trimming left V 2 bases short and J 5 bases short, with 15 bases between. CDR3 length: 15 amino acids. This CDR3 reads CASSESRGPETEAFF. The CDR3 bases are TGTGCCAGCAGTGAATCACGGGGGCCGGAGACTGAAGCTTTCTTT.

V gene TRBV5-6 combines with J gene TRBJ2-2; D is perhaps TRBD2 (6 bases). The CDR3 loop spans 15 amino acids. V lost 4 bases to trimming and J lost 2 bases, with 12 bases between them. Per germline, CDR1 SGHDT and CDR2 YYEEEE. CDR3 amino acids: CASSKPGLNTGELFF. CDR3 nucleotide sequence: TGTGCCAGCAGCAAACCGGGACTTAACACCGGGGAGCTGTTTTTT.

The rearrangement links TRBV2 to TRBJ1-6, with D possibly matching TRBD1 (6 bases). V gave up 6 bases and J gave up 7 bases, with 16 bases separating them. The CDR3 runs 15 residues. Germline values: CDR1 SNHLY, CDR2 FYNNEI. CDR3 sequence reads: CASRRESQGNSPLHF. CDR3 DNA: TGTGCCAGCAGACGGGAAAGTCAGGGGAATTCACCCCTCCACTTT.

The genes are TRBV18 and TRBJ2-2, with D unresolved. The length of the CDR3 is 15 residues. Looked up from germline, CDR1 is KGHSH and CDR2 is LQKENI. The ends were cut back, 1 base at V and 2 bases at J, with 8 bases in the middle. The CDR3 DNA follows: TGTGCCAGCTCACCACTTGAAGTTAACACCGGGGAGCTGTTTTTT. Amino acid sequence: CASSPLEVNTGELFF.

Remarks on this clone: The same CDR3 can be traced to other DNA sequences in this sample. The chain has TRBV12-3 or TRBV12-4 and TRBJ1-2; D is unclear. V lost 3 bases and J 8 bases, leaving 13 bases between the germline ends. This CDR3 comprises 13 residues. The CDR3 nucleotides are TGTGCCAGCAGTTTGAGAGGGCTAGGGGGCTACACCTTC. Protein sequence: CASSLRGLGGYTF.